This T cell receptor beta chain is drawn from a study of blood T cell repertoires in COVID-19. Study-level background: Material from acute and convalescent COVID-19 was sourced from the United States, Italy and Spain. Nucleic acid was either cDNA or gDNA, and it came from T cells, B-cell-depleted T cells, or PBMCs.

Sequencing was performed with immunoSEQ multiplex PCR; in TCRdb, only in-frame clones are kept and a portion is missing. The data hold 100,000 to 150,000 clones, with 90% observed a single time. Regarding this clone: A junction end diverges from the germline sequence, so it may reflect a read error.

Germline V CDR1 and CDR2: SSHAT, FNYEAQ (reference sequence). The CDR3 runs to 15 residues. Seattle-derived patients entered the study during active infection and were followed longitudinally. The sample consisted of peripheral blood. V is TRBV7-7 and J is TRBJ2-7, with D perhaps TRBD1 (5 bases). This TCR derives from a woman between 55 and 75 years old with COVID-19, enrolled during active disease. The CDR3 loop reads CASSFGASSSYEQYF. The CDR3 DNA is TGTGCTAGCAGCTTTGGGGCTAGTAGCTCCTACGAGCAGTACTTC.